A selection of T cell receptor beta chains follows, all from one sample in a study of blood T cell repertoires in COVID-19. Generated by immunoSEQ multiplex PCR, the TCRdb table keeps only in-frame clones and is missing some. The sample carries approximately 250,000 clones, 70% to 85% recorded once. Sequencing was performed on PBMCs or T cells enriched from blood (not recorded which). Receptors were obtained from a man aged 40-49 years who had recovered from COVID-19. CDR3s include the opening cysteine and the closing phenylalanine or tryptophan.

cdr3_aa j_call v_call
CASSDQWGAGETQYF TRBJ2-5 TRBV28
CASSWGGEETQYF TRBJ2-5 TRBV5-5
CASSTPYNEQFF TRBJ2-1 TRBV28
CASTPGTGELFF TRBJ2-2 TRBV25-1
CASSPGLADYQETQYF TRBJ2-5 TRBV5-1
CASSLGSALETQYF TRBJ2-5 TRBV27
CASSLQGASTGSNYGYTF TRBJ1-2 TRBV7-9
CASSLDSFNQPQHF TRBJ1-5 TRBV7-8
CSAGQGDEQYF TRBJ2-7 TRBV29-1
CASSLEGVGNEKLFF TRBJ1-4 TRBV9
CASSQELSRGLDTGELFF TRBJ2-2 TRBV4-2
CASSLEGGSLGSYEQYF TRBJ2-7 TRBV11-2
CAWRTPGQGSSYEQYF TRBJ2-7 TRBV30
CASSPRGGTGLNEQFF TRBJ2-1 TRBV9
CASSRGLVDGYTF TRBJ1-2 TRBV12-3/TRBV12-4
CASSLNGVSYDEQYF TRBJ2-7 TRBV7-2
CASGQGGETQYF TRBJ2-5 TRBV7-9
CASSYGGSYNEQFF TRBJ2-1 TRBV6-2/TRBV6-3
CASSLISGTGLANTGELFF TRBJ2-2 TRBV18
CARTDRSTGELFF TRBJ2-2 TRBV19
CASSPVTSGSFSLGVLTF TRBJ2-6 TRBV7-7
CASSPPSGGAYEQYF TRBJ2-7 TRBV18
CASSPSGSQETQYF TRBJ2-5 TRBV5-1
CASSPSAGQGNQPQHF TRBJ1-5 TRBV7-2
CASSERLGGSNQPQHF TRBJ1-5 TRBV2
CASSPPEGNYGYTF TRBJ1-2 TRBV18
CASSVDSRRNQPQHF TRBJ1-5 TRBV28
CASSLSGQGYGELFF TRBJ2-2 TRBV9
CASSQAQGGFNEQYF TRBJ2-7 TRBV14